The rows below give T cell receptor beta chains drawn from one sample of a study of blood T cell repertoires in COVID-19. TCRdb keeps only in-frame clones here, not all; method: immunoSEQ multiplex PCR. The sample records 250,000 to 300,000 clones, 90% to 95% being singletons. The sample was PBMCs or T cells enriched from blood (not recorded which). The source is a human donor in a cohort exposed to, infected with or recovered from COVID-19 (not recorded which). The donor label of this sample is uncertain. The CDR3 runs from the conserved cysteine through the conserved F or W. The order of the fields is V gene, clone size, J gene, D gene, CDR3 protein, CDR3 DNA. The D gene is left open where the match is weak. Clone size is not always given. Where it is, it says once, few, many or a class for expanded clones.

>TRBV11-2|.|TRBJ1-2|.
CASSLNRAYGYTF
TGTGCCAGCAGCTTGAACAGGGCCTATGGCTACACCTTC
>TRBV6-4|.|TRBJ2-2|TRBD1
CASSPGQGNTGELFF
TGTGCCAGCAGTCCGGGACAGGGGAACACCGGGGAGCTGTTTTTT
>TRBV28|once|TRBJ1-5|.
CASSSGQGHQPQHF
TGTGCCAGCAGTTCCGGGCAGGGCCATCAGCCCCAGCATTTT
>TRBV6-2/TRBV6-3|.|TRBJ2-7|.
CASSYWGPREQYF
TGTGCCAGCAGTTATTGGGGGCCTCGCGAGCAGTACTTC
>TRBV7-8|.|TRBJ1-5|TRBD1
CASSSQGELQPQHF
TGTGCCAGCAGTTCACAGGGGGAGTTACAGCCCCAGCATTTT
>TRBV19|once|TRBJ1-1|.
CASSIPRRRGDTEAFF
TGTGCCAGTAGTATACCCCGAAGGCGCGGGGACACTGAAGCTTTCTTT
>TRBV10-3|.|TRBJ1-1|.
CATSRGSNTEAFF
TGTGCCACCTCCCGGGGGTCGAACACTGAAGCTTTCTTT
>TRBV21-1|.|TRBJ2-7|.
CASIDPTFYEQYF
TGTGCCAGCATAGATCCCACTTTCTACGAGCAGTACTTC
>TRBV18|.|TRBJ2-1|TRBD2
CASSPPTGGGGNEQFF
TGTGCCAGCTCACCCCCGACTGGCGGGGGGGGCAATGAGCAGTTCTTC
>TRBV4-1|.|TRBJ1-6|.
CASSQRPVDNSPLHF
TGCGCCAGCAGCCAACGTCCGGTTGATAATTCACCCCTCCACTTT
>TRBV15|once|TRBJ2-3|TRBD2
CATSRGPSGGADTQYF
TGTGCCACCAGCAGAGGTCCTAGCGGGGGGGCAGATACGCAGTATTTT
>TRBV11-2|.|TRBJ2-1|TRBD2
CASSFRRGVYNEQFF
TGTGCCAGCAGCTTTCGGCGGGGGGTTTACAATGAGCAGTTCTTC
>TRBV27|.|TRBJ1-5|.
CASSLSMWGEPQHF
TGTGCCAGCAGTTTATCGATGTGGGGGGAGCCCCAGCATTTT
>TRBV2|.|TRBJ1-1|TRBD1
CASSALDRGEGLEAFF
TGTGCCAGCAGTGCTCTGGACAGGGGCGAAGGGCTTGAAGCTTTCTTT
>TRBV5-1|.|TRBJ2-3|TRBD1
CASSPGQDPDTQYF
TGCGCCAGCAGCCCCGGACAGGACCCCGATACGCAGTATTTT
>TRBV25-1|once|TRBJ2-7|TRBD2
CASSFRLGRDEQYF
TGTGCCAGCAGTTTCAGGCTCGGGAGGGACGAGCAGTACTTC
>TRBV12-3/TRBV12-4|once|TRBJ1-2|TRBD1
CASSLTGHGYTF
TGTGCCAGCAGCTTGACAGGGCACGGCTACACCTTC
>TRBV6-5|.|TRBJ2-3|TRBD1
CASSPRDRGWDTQYF
TGTGCCAGCAGTCCCCGGGACAGGGGCTGGGATACGCAGTATTTT
>TRBV7-2|.|TRBJ2-2|TRBD1
CASSRDRVAGELFF
TGTGCCAGCAGCCGGGACAGGGTGGCCGGGGAGCTGTTTTTT
>TRBV2|.|TRBJ1-5|.
CASSELQASNQPQHF
TGTGCCAGCAGTGAATTACAGGCGAGCAATCAGCCCCAGCATTTT
>TRBV30|.|TRBJ1-5|TRBD1
CACSGGGPSNQPQHF
TGTGCCTGCTCAGGGGGTGGGCCTAGCAATCAGCCCCAGCATTTT
>TRBV7-2|.|TRBJ2-5|TRBD1
CASSDRGMETQYF
TGTGCCAGCAGCGACAGGGGGATGGAGACCCAGTACTTC
>TRBV11-2|.|TRBJ2-5|TRBD1
CASSYYRGSGNAQETQYF
TGTGCCAGCAGCTACTACAGGGGATCGGGTAACGCTCAAGAGACCCAGTACTTC
>TRBV18|.|TRBJ2-2|TRBD1
CASSPPSWDRSTGELFF
TGTGCCAGCTCACCACCTTCCTGGGACAGATCCACCGGGGAGCTGTTTTTT
>TRBV19|few|TRBJ1-5|.
CASSIGYRPQPQHF
TGTGCCAGTAGTATAGGATACAGGCCGCAGCCCCAGCATTTT
>TRBV5-4|.|TRBJ2-3|TRBD2
CASSVGTSGRADTQYF
TGTGCCAGCAGCGTTGGGACTAGCGGGAGAGCAGATACGCAGTATTTT
>TRBV5-4|.|TRBJ2-1|.
CASIPKGMGRNEQFF
TGTGCCAGCATCCCTAAGGGTATGGGGCGCAATGAGCAGTTCTTC
>TRBV5-4|.|TRBJ2-1|.
CASSDFRLRSYNEQFF
TGTGCCAGCAGCGACTTTCGGTTGCGCTCCTACAATGAGCAGTTCTTC
>TRBV9|.|TRBJ1-1|.
CASSVDPTGNTEAFF
TGTGCCAGCAGCGTAGATCCGACGGGGAACACTGAAGCTTTCTTT
>TRBV24-1|once|TRBJ2-1|.
CATSAPGQVYNEQFF
TGTGCCACCAGTGCCCCGGGACAAGTCTACAATGAGCAGTTCTTC
>TRBV18|once|TRBJ2-7|.
CASSLEGRGYEQYF
TGTGCCAGCTCATTAGAGGGCCGCGGGTACGAGCAGTACTTC
>TRBV6-4|.|TRBJ2-3|TRBD1
CASPAGTGKELKYF
TGTGCCAGCCCCGCAGGGACAGGCAAAGAACTGAAGTATTTT
>TRBV7-2|.|TRBJ1-5|.
CASSSHPNQPQHF
TGTGCCAGCAGCTCCCATCCCAATCAGCCCCAGCATTTT
>TRBV18|.|TRBJ1-1|TRBD1
CASSGQANTEAFF
TGTGCCAGCTCCGGACAGGCAAACACTGAAGCTTTCTTT
>TRBV6-5|.|TRBJ2-2|TRBD1
CASMGQVYTGELFF
TGTGCCAGCATGGGACAGGTCTACACCGGGGAGCTGTTTTTT
>TRBV10-3|.|TRBJ2-5|TRBD2
CATDNGLAGEGTQYF
TGTGCCACGGACAACGGACTAGCGGGGGAGGGGACCCAGTACTTC
>TRBV24-1|.|TRBJ1-2|.
CATRPSGSNYGYTF
TGTGCCACCCGCCCCTCGGGGAGCAACTATGGCTACACCTTC
>TRBV4-3|.|TRBJ2-3|.
CASSQGLSADTQYF
TGCGCCAGCAGCCAAGGCTTGTCGGCAGATACGCAGTATTTT
>TRBV7-9|once|TRBJ1-1|.
CASSPQLQADTEAFF
TGTGCCAGCAGCCCTCAGCTTCAGGCCGACACTGAAGCTTTCTTT
>TRBV12-5|once|TRBJ2-2|TRBD1
CASGSSGTAGGELFF
TGTGCTAGTGGTTCATCCGGGACAGCAGGCGGGGAGCTGTTTTTT
>TRBV10-3|.|TRBJ1-5|TRBD1
CAISWTGSGQPQHF
TGTGCCATCAGCTGGACAGGGTCTGGGCAGCCCCAGCATTTT
>TRBV19|.|TRBJ2-7|.
CASSIEPGIAYEQYF
TGTGCCAGTAGTATCGAGCCAGGAATCGCGTACGAGCAGTACTTC
>TRBV27|.|TRBJ1-2|.
CASRLGQNGYTF
TGTGCCAGCAGACTTGGACAGAATGGCTACACCTTC
>TRBV6-1|.|TRBJ1-4|.
CASSEAVARLNEKLFF
TGTGCCAGCAGTGAAGCGGTCGCCAGACTGAATGAAAAACTGTTTTTT
>TRBV9|.|TRBJ1-4|.
CASSLRGRGMEEKLFF
TGTGCCAGCAGCCTTAGGGGCAGGGGCATGGAAGAAAAACTGTTTTTT
>TRBV9|.|TRBJ1-2|TRBD1
CASSIGTGDYGYTF
TGTGCCAGCAGCATCGGGACAGGGGATTATGGCTACACCTTC
>TRBV9|.|TRBJ1-1|.
CASSVGPEDEAFF
TGTGCCAGCAGCGTAGGGCCGGAGGACGAAGCTTTCTTT
>TRBV7-2|.|TRBJ1-2|.
CASSTSTVRGYTF
TGTGCCAGCAGCACGTCGACAGTAAGGGGCTACACCTTC
>TRBV20-1|.|TRBJ1-2|.
CSASPSSGGGYTF
TGCAGTGCTAGTCCGTCCTCCGGGGGTGGCTACACCTTC
>TRBV7-6|.|TRBJ2-2|TRBD1
CASSLRGQGELFF
TGTGCCAGCAGCCTCAGGGGGCAAGGGGAGCTGTTTTTT
>TRBV19|.|TRBJ2-1|TRBD2
CASSMGLAGGNEQFF
TGTGCCAGTAGTATGGGACTAGCGGGGGGAAATGAGCAGTTCTTC
>TRBV3-1/TRBV3-2|once|TRBJ1-2|TRBD1
CASSGDSHRGYTF
TGTGCCAGCAGCGGGGACAGCCACCGTGGCTACACCTTC
>TRBV3-1/TRBV3-2|.|TRBJ2-3|TRBD1
CASSPTGGMTDTQYF
TGTGCCAGCAGCCCGACAGGGGGCATGACAGATACGCAGTATTTT